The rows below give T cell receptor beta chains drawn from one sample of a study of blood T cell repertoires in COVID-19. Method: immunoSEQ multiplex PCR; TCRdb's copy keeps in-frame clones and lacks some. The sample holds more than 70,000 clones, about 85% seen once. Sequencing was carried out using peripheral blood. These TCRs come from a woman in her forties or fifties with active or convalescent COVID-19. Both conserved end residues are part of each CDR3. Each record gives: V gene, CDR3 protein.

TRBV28,CASSFGSTESNQPQHF
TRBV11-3,CASSFQDDTEAFF
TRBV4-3,CASSQDGTGGLLF
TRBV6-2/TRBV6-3,CASSYSRETGLEAFF
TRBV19,CASSRQGEGQPQHF
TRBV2,CASSPLGVGVSNQPQHF
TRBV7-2,CASSLWGGVNTGELFF
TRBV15,CATSIRGGRKNEQFF
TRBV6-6,CASSYVTGRVNTEAFF
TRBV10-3,CAISEPRGGGKLFF
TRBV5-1,CASHTGPGPDGYTDTQYF
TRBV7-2,CASSLIDEQYF
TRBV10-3,CAISEGGGAYYEQYF
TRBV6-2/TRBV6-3,CASIPTGRANYGYTF
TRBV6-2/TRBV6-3,CASSTGGKTQPQHF
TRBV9,CASSAYRESGTGELFF
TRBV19,CASQGPNYGYTF